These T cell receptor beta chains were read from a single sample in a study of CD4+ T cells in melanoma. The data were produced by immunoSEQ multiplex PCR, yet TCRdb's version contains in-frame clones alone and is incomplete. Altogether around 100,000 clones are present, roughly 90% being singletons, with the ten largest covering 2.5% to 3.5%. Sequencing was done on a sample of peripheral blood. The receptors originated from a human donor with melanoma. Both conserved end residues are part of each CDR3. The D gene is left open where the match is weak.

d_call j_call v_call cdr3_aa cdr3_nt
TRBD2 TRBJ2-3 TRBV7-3 CASSSTSAETDTQYF TGTGCCAGCAGCTCGACTAGCGCGGAGACCGATACGCAGTATTTT
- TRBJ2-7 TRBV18 CASSPLGAETYEQYF TGTGCCAGCTCCCCCCTGGGAGCGGAAACCTACGAGCAGTACTTC
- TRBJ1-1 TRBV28 CASSAFRNRNTEAFF TGTGCCAGCAGTGCTTTTCGGAACCGGAACACTGAAGCTTTCTTT
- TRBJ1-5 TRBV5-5 CASSLEADFVESQPQHF TGTGCCAGCAGCTTGGAAGCGGATTTCGTGGAGAGTCAGCCCCAGCATTTT
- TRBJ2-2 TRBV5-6 CASSSFRDGPTGELFF TGTGCCAGCAGTTCATTTCGGGACGGACCAACCGGGGAGCTGTTTTTT
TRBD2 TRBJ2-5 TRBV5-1 CASSRSGSLQETQYF TGCGCCAGCAGCCGTAGCGGGTCCCTCCAAGAGACCCAGTACTTC
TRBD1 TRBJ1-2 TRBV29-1 CSVENRGGYGYTF TGCAGCGTTGAAAACAGGGGGGGCTATGGCTACACCTTC
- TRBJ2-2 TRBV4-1 CASSQTFAGGELFF TGCGCCAGCAGCCAAACTTTCGCGGGCGGGGAGCTGTTTTTT
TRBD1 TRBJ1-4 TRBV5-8 CASSLTGAGGEKLFF TGTGCCAGCAGCCTGACAGGGGCTGGGGGTGAAAAACTGTTTTTT
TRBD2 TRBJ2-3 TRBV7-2 CASSLGVAGGTDTQYF TGTGCCAGCAGCTTAGGGGTAGCGGGGGGGACCGATACGCAGTATTTT
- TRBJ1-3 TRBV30 CAWSVTGNTIYF TGTGCCTGGAGTGTAACCGGAAACACCATATATTTT
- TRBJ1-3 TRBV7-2 CASSLATGSGNTIYF TGTGCCAGCAGCTTAGCGACAGGCTCTGGAAACACCATATATTTT
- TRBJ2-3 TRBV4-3 CASSQGGWDTQYF TGCGCCAGCAGCCAAGGGGGGTGGGATACGCAGTATTTT
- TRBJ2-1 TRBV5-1 CASSFRSVFSRAYEQFF TGCGCCAGCAGCTTTCGGTCAGTTTTCAGCCGTGCGTATGAGCAGTTCTTC
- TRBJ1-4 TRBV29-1 CSVGRADEKLFF TGCAGCGTTGGCAGGGCGGACGAAAAACTGTTTTTT